The sequence of this TCR beta chain was determined in a study of cytomegalovirus exposure and HLA in healthy donors (dated by TCRdb to the late 2010s). Background for the entire study: In an earlier analysis of roughly 500 of the donors, 250 to 300 Gb of sequence data and some 120 million unique TCR beta sequences from 180 million or so T cells were reported. An early release covering 550 to 650 HLA-typed donors comprised around 300 gigabases of sequencing data and roughly 86 million unique TCR sequences. Among the roughly 400 genotyped donors, approximately 76% belonged to the genetic ancestry cluster associated with self-reported Caucasian donors. The study was designed to test whether signatures of past pathogen exposure could be identified by cataloging public T cell receptors. Using immunosequencing, the study profiled T cell repertoires from 500 to 800 subjects and related those repertoires to cytomegalovirus serostatus. Besides the first cohort of 500 to 700 subjects, a separate validation cohort made up of around 120 different subjects was used. To predict cytomegalovirus infection status, the study brought together high-throughput TCR immunosequencing, statistical association of individual TCRs with disease status, and machine learning. A later analysis re-analyzed previously published TCR beta repertoires from 666 donors and added high-resolution HLA genotyping to study TCR occurrence patterns. Rather than drawing on any new phenotypic data, the later analysis identified candidate immune exposures from TCR beta sequences and the way those sequences occurred across donors. In an earlier analysis of 587 of the donors, high-throughput TCR beta sequencing was used to judge whether each TCR beta V gene segment behaved as functional or pseudogenic. Donor age, sex, ethnicity and CMV serostatus were collected together with the repertoire data. In a later genetic analysis, genome-wide SNP genotypes for about three fifths of the roughly 670 donors were used, and that subset was treated as a discovery cohort. All discovery cohort repertoires had been generated using a single sequencing platform. HLA typing covered class I and class II loci at four-digit resolution. The number of typed donors differed by locus: about 629-630 for A, B, C, DRB1 and DQB1; approximately 540 for DQA1; over 600 for DPA1; and about 450 for DPB1. Four or five DR-DQ haplotypes were handled as single units for association and clustering because linkage in the cohort was strong. Among several hundred genotyped donors of the cohort, an average of around 250,000 unique TCR beta nucleotide sequences was sequenced per donor, of which roughly 17% were non-productive. Broad study findings and their caveats: Immune exposure information for the cohort was limited to CMV serostatus. At a false discovery rate of 0.05, a later analysis linked fewer than 20,000 TCR beta sequences to specific HLA alleles. Seventeen rarely observed V segments, including chromosome 9 orphons, were excluded from the earlier analysis of about 610 of the donors because counts were too low. The sequencing pipeline was judged likely to have produced a cluster of highly shared sequence variants as a technical artifact. Most TCR sequences were seen in very few donors, while some public TCRs were found in many individuals. The authors suggested that the approach could potentially be generalized to other disease states and immunological phenotypes. An earlier analysis of around 500 of the donors showed that most TCR beta V segments appeared in productive rearrangements either about 87% or about 30% of the time, which broadly matched IMGT annotations. The presence/absence analyses assumed that sequencing depth was roughly uniform across donors, and that assumption may not be true. In vitro tests confirmed that a few of the cytomegalovirus-associated TCR beta chains recognize cytomegalovirus antigens. Because the 87-base-pair reads could not distinguish some IMGT-functional V segments, including TRBV6-2 and TRBV6-3, those segments were excluded. In a later analysis, most CMV-associated TCR beta chains were found to appear HLA-restricted, with HLA associations seemingly driven largely by CMV exposure. Because HLA typing was missing for some donors at each locus, association tests included only the typed subset. Correlated functional status among segregating V segments might reflect linkage disequilibrium, but an unknown experimental factor could not be ruled out. This cohort had only TCR beta chains sequenced, and the lack of alpha or paired-chain data limited which features could be detected. The study gave a list of some 150 TCR beta chains associated with cytomegalovirus. Cytomegalovirus status was reported to be diagnosed by the classifier with high specificity and sensitivity in both the original and validation cohorts. In a later analysis, the rate of TCR association differed among HLA loci, with DRB1 alleles having the most associated TCRs and HLA-C alleles having the fewest. In a later analysis, HLA-associated TCR beta chains showed more clonal expansion and lower generation probabilities than non-associated chains that were equally common. A later genetic analysis associated a missense DCLRE1C variant with V-gene and J-gene trimming of TCR beta chains, and an independent cohort replicated the association. When HLA alleles, especially DR and DQ, strongly co-occurred, attributing TCR associations to individual alleles was difficult. According to a later genetic analysis, donors in an Asian-associated ancestry cluster had fewer N-insertions in productive TCRs than the approximately 700-donor mean. According to a later analysis, parvovirus B19, influenza, CMV and Epstein-Barr virus appeared linked to several top co-occurrence clusters. A further reported finding was that TCR beta sequences accurately predicted the HLA-A and HLA-B alleles for most subjects in the first cohort.

For this clone: The antigen it binds to is not known. Base qualities were left out, and no much larger clone turns up one base away.

The cohort comprised 666 healthy bone marrow donors. All cohort members were sampled while nominally healthy, although unrecorded immune exposures were likely present. The donor was CMV seropositive and belonged to the group of 250 to 350 seropositive cohort members. A peripheral blood sample was provided by each donor, and peripheral blood mononuclear cells were used for TCR beta sequencing. The Qiagen DNeasy Blood Extraction Kit was used to extract genomic DNA from the blood cell samples. The protocol used for the library was the immunoSEQ multiplex PCR assay. The multiplex PCR relied on a mix of 60 forward primers for TCR Vbeta segments and 13 reverse primers for TCR Jbeta segments. A multiplex PCR assay on genomic DNA amplified the CDR3 region of rearranged TCR beta genes. The Illumina HiSeq System was used to sequence the amplified TCR beta libraries as 87-base-pair reads. The authors' analysis ran thus. In a later analysis, roughly 80 million unique TCR beta chains were counted across the 666 repertoires, and about 9.9 million of these chains were shared by at least two donors. Raw reads were error-corrected and collapsed into unique sequences by a nearest-neighbor algorithm in which closely related sequences were merged to remove PCR and sequencing errors. V, D and J gene segments were assigned by aligning CDR3 sequences to IMGT reference sequences. For a sequence to be retained, a match of at least six nucleotides to both a V gene segment and a J gene segment was required. A rearrangement counted as productive if the CDR3 had no stop codons and remained in frame with V and J, and every other rearrangement counted as non-productive. Following IMGT convention, CDR3 was defined as the stretch from the second conserved V-encoded cysteine to the conserved J-encoded phenylalanine. Sequences without an unambiguous match to a single V gene segment were excluded from the earlier analysis of approximately 600 of the donors. In an earlier analysis of several hundred of the donors, V segments were called functional above 56.7% productive rearrangements and were called segregating when the between-donor standard deviation exceeded 5%. A statistical classification framework was developed to diagnose cytomegalovirus status using the catalog of TCR beta chain sequences. V and J gene assignment, in a later analysis, came from comparing TCR nucleotide sequences with IMGT/GENE-DB human TR gene sequences. The TCRdist pipeline was used in a later analysis to assign CDR3 sequences and most-parsimonious VDJ recombination scenarios. A later analysis defined each TCR beta chain by its CDR3 amino acid sequence plus V-gene family, and excluded reads lacking a unique V-gene family. As a way to deal with suspected cross-contamination and a sequencing artifact, a later analysis dropped roughly 620 nucleotide sequences that were highly shared and had low generation probability. In a later analysis, a clonal expansion index was calculated for each public chain from normalized within-repertoire ranks of inferred template counts. In a later analysis, generation probabilities were computed with a VDJ recombination model fitted to out-of-frame rearrangements, and the resulting probabilities were checked against IGoR. Hypergeometric tests were used in a later analysis to score TCR-TCR, TCR-HLA and TCR-CMV co-occurrence, with a repertoire-size bias correction applied to the TCR pairs. A later analysis estimated false discovery rates by permuting HLA or CMV assignments 20 times. A later analysis grouped co-occurring TCRs with DBSCAN, adding TCRdist sequence similarity when clustering within HLA-allele-positive subsets. Repertoires with fewer than 30,000 or more than 120,000 public chains were left out of co-occurrence clustering, as were five repertoires with anomalous nucleotide sharing. The source is immuneACCESS, and TCRdb retained only in-frame sequences with V and J called. Part of the clones is not carried over; for the studies checked, unresolved V genes explain less than half of this, and the remainder is unexplained. V and J calls and clone size are given by that table; D and trimming were obtained from the DNA. A total of approximately 120,000 clones appear in this sample, 74% of them only once. Around 4% of the sample belongs to the ten largest clones.

The germline V gene sets CDR1 to MDHEN and CDR2 to SYDVKM. From cysteine to phenylalanine, the CDR3 is 15 amino acids long. Here the CDR3 DNA is all that survives: 45 bases in frame from base 1. V is trimmed back by 2 bases and J by 7 bases, and the junction contains 6 bases that no gene match accounts for. The chain couples TRBV28 to TRBJ1-4; TRBD1 fits 8 bases in the junction. Sequenced input: PBMCs. This clonotype was sampled from a woman in her forties or fifties in good health and CMV-seropositive. At the DNA level, the sequence is TGTGCCAGCAGTTTACACGGACAGGGTCGTGAAAAACTGTTTTTT. This is translated as CASSLHGQGREKLFF.